The clone carrying this T cell receptor beta chain was counted many times. The CDR3 runs to 14 residues. Between the trimmed V and J ends, which lost 2 bases and 5 bases, there was a span of 10 bases. The germline gives CDR1 SNHLY, CDR2 FYNNEI. This sample is part of a study of Graves' ophthalmopathy and Graves' hyperthyroidism. Overall study: Prior to any treatment, peripheral blood was collected at the time of initial diagnosis.

Amplification of TCR beta CDR3 regions used RNA transcripts. The workflow started with a first-round RT-PCR run with HTBI primers and then moved on to a second-round multiplex PCR. TCRdb recomputed calls from the multiplex PCR reads with MiXCR, one row per CDR3 protein. Of about 220,000 distinct CDR3 sequences in the sample, around a fifth were seen once. This clonotype was obtained from a woman aged 45-60 years with Graves' ophthalmopathy. The chain joins TRBV2 to TRBJ1-5; D is uncertain. The sample consisted of peripheral blood. The CDR3 loop is CASSESTEDQPQHF. The CDR3 DNA sequence: TGTGCCAGCAGTGAAAGTACAGAGGATCAGCCCCAGCATTTT.